This T cell receptor (beta chain) derives from a study of blood T cell repertoires in COVID-19. Study-wide context: Some COVID-19 samples were acute and others convalescent; all came from the United States, Italy and Spain. Sample material is recorded as cDNA or gDNA derived from T cells, B-cell-depleted T cells, or PBMCs.

This clone was seen only once. How the authors handled the data: Using reference gene primer amplification, nucleated cell counts were estimated. Assay used: immunoSEQ multiplex PCR; TCRdb lists only in-frame clones, some missing. D and trimming come from the DNA, and the V and J calls and clone size come from that table. This sample has some 370,000 clones, with 89% found just once. The TCR sequence derives from a man aged 35-49 years with acute or convalescent COVID-19. The sequenced sample consisted of peripheral blood.

CDR3: CSVEPCTGGAHHEQYF. DNA for the CDR3: TGCAGCGTTGAACCCTGCACAGGGGGCGCGCACCACGAGCAGTACTTC. This sequence joins TRBV29-1 and TRBJ2-7; 9 bases fit TRBD1. Germline loops: CDR1 SQVTM, CDR2 ANQGSEA. CDR3 length: 16 residues. The V gene end was trimmed by 2 bases and the J gene end by 5 bases; junction bases not matched to a gene: 13.